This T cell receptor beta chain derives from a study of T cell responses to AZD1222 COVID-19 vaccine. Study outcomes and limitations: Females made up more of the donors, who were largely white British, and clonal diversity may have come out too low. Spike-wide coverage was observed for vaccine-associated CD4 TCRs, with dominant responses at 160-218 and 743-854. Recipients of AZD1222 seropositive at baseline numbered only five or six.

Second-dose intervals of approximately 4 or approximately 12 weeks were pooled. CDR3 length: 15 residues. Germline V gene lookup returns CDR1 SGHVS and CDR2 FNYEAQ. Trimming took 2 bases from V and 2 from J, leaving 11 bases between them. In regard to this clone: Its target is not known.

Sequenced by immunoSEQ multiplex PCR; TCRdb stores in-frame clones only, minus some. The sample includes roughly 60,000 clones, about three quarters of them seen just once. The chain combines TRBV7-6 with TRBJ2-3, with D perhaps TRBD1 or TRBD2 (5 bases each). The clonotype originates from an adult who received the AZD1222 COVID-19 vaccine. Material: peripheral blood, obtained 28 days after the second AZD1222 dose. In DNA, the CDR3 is TGTGCCAGCAGCTTATGGGCCGGGACCACAGATACGCAGTATTTT. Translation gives CASSLWAGTTDTQYF.